Included here is one T cell receptor beta chain sequence, with context. The specificity of this receptor is unknown. Nothing much larger sits one base from this clone, and base qualities are not available. This entry is derived from a study of OX40 agonist ivuxolimab in advanced cancers. About the study as a whole: Ivuxolimab was a fully human IgG2 agonistic monoclonal antibody targeting the costimulatory receptor OX40 (CD134). Prior anti-PD-1, anti-PD-L1 or anti-CTLA-4 therapy was permitted, and 30% to 50% of dose-escalation patients had received checkpoint inhibitors. In the dose-escalation cohort, approximately 82% of patients were male, and the mean age was approximately 60 years with a range of roughly 20 to 85. The monotherapy dose-escalation portion (N ≈ 50 patients) of the phase I ivuxolimab trial is reported in the paper. Intravenous ivuxolimab was administered to patients every 2 weeks at six dose levels: 0.01, 0.1, 0.3, 1.5, 3 and 10 mg/kg. Peripheral TCRbeta sequencing aimed to test whether ivuxolimab altered TCR sequence diversity and caused clonal T-cell expansion. Of the approximately 54 dose-escalation patients, hepatocellular carcinoma was present in approximately 20, melanoma in approximately 15, renal cell carcinoma in 9 and head and neck cancer in 9. Partial responses were achieved by three dose-escalation patients, of whom one had hepatocellular carcinoma and two had cutaneous melanoma. The research as a whole found: Low levels of normalized T-cell clonal expansion were also shown by some nonresponding patients. After ivuxolimab, expanded clones were on average more numerous among CD8+ T cells than among CD4+ T cells. Antigen specificity was not determined for the clonally expanded peripheral T cells. At doses of 0.1 to 3.0 mg/kg, clonal expansion of both CD4+ and CD8+ blood T cells was observed from baseline to week 6. In the 0.1-3.0 mg/kg groups, partial responders had among the lowest normalized peripheral clonal expansion, particularly in CD8+ T cells.

Genomic DNA was extracted from sorted cells for sequencing of the TCRbeta CDR3 region. The immunoSEQ Assay was used to sequence the TCRbeta CDR3 regions. TCRdb mirrors the immuneACCESS table, restricted to in-frame sequences. Some clones are absent from its copies; in checked studies, under half trace to an unresolved V gene, and the reason for the others is unknown. In all, the sample holds around 77,000 clones, and 85% to 90% of those were seen once. The ten largest account for 2% to 3% of the sample. Patients with a history of autoimmune disease or receiving systemic immunosuppression were excluded from the trial. Peripheral blood for TCR sequencing was collected from all dose cohorts at baseline, on cycle 4 day 1, and on cycle 7 day 1. The samples were drawn from a first-in-human, open-label, multicenter phase I dose-escalation trial of ivuxolimab. Adults with locally advanced or metastatic head and neck squamous cell, hepatocellular, melanoma or renal cell carcinoma were enrolled in the trial. CD4+ and CD8+ T cells were sorted separately from peripheral blood before TCR sequencing.

After removal of 1 base from V and 3 bases from J, the junction retains 6 bases not matched to a gene. CDR1 and CDR2, per the germline V gene, are SGHRS and YFSETQ. There are 15 amino acids in the CDR3, from cysteine to phenylalanine inclusive. Only the CDR3 DNA stays, 45 bases, in frame from base 1. The sequence derives from an adult with an advanced solid tumor such as melanoma, head and neck, liver or kidney cancer. The sequence links TRBV5-1 to TRBJ2-7; 8 junctional bases match TRBD1. The sequences come from CD4+ or CD8+ T cells sorted from blood, collected in a trial of the OX40 agonist ivuxolimab. The sequenced DNA: TGCGCCAGCAGCTTGAGACCGGGACAGGACTACGAGCAGTACTTC. It encodes CASSLRPGQDYEQYF.